This TCR beta chain is from a study of blood T cell repertoires in COVID-19. Turning to the study itself: Italy, Spain and the United States were the sources of the convalescent and acute COVID-19 samples. Sources were T cells, B-cell-depleted T cells, or PBMCs; the material itself was cDNA or gDNA.

Authors' methods: The authors estimated nucleated cell counts from reference gene primer amplification. Using immunoSEQ multiplex PCR, the repertoire was profiled, and TCRdb retains in-frame clones only, with some absent. The D gene and trimming were derived from the DNA, and the V and J assignments and clone size from that table. Of about 140,000 clones listed, roughly 80% were seen once; the top ten hold approximately 4.6%. The CDR3 consists of 14 residues. Germline CDR1 is SGHRS and CDR2 is YFSETQ. With 3 bases clipped from V and 3 bases from J, the junction kept 3 bases outside the gene matches. The TCR originated in a human donor in a cohort sampled during active COVID-19. The sequenced material came from peripheral blood. The gene calls are TRBV5-1 and TRBJ1-2; 9 bases line up with TRBD1. The CDR3 coding sequence is TGCGCCAGCAGCTCCGGGACAGGGTACTATGGCTACACCTTC. As protein: CASSSGTGYYGYTF.